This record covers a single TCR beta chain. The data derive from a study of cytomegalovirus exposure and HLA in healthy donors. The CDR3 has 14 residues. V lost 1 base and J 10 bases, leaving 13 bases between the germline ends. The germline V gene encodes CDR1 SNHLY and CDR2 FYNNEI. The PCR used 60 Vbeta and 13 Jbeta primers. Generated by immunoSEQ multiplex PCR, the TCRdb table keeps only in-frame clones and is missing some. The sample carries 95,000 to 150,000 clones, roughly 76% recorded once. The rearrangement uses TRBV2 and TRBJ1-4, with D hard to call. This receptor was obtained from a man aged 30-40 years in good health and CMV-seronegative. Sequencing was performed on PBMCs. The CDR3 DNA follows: TGTGCCAGCAGTGAAGGAACCCGTGCCGGAAAACTGTTTTTT. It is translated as CASSEGTRAGKLFF. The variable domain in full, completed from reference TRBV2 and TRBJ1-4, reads EPEVTQTPSHQVTQMGQEVILRCVPISNHLYFYWYRQILGQKVEFLVSFYNNEISEKSEIFDDQFSVERPDGSNFTLKIRSTKLEDSAMYFCASSEGTRAGKLFFGSGTQLSVL.